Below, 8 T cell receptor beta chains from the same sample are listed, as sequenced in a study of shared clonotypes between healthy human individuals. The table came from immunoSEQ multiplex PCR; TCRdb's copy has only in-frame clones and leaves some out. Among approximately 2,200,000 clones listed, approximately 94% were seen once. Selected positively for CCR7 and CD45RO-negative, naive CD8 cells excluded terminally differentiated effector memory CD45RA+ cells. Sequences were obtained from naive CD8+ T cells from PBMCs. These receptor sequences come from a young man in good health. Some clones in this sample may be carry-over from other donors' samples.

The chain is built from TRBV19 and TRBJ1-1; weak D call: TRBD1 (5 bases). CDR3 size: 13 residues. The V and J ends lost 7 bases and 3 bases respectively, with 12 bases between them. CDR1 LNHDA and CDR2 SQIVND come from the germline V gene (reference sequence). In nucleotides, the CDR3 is TGTGCCAGTAAGTTTCTGGGGGACACTGAAGCTTTCTTT. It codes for CASKFLGDTEAFF.

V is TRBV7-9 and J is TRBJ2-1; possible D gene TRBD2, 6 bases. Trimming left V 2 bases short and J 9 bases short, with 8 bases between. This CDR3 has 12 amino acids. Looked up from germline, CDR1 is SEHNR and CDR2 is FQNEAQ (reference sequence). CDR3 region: CASSLPAGEQFF. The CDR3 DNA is TGTGCCAGCAGCTTACCAGCGGGTGAGCAGTTCTTC.

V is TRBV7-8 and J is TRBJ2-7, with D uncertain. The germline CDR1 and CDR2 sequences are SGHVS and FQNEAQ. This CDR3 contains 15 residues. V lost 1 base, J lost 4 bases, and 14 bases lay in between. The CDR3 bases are TGTGCCAGCAGCTTAGGAGGATCACCATATTACGAGCAGTACTTC. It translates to CASSLGGSPYYEQYF.

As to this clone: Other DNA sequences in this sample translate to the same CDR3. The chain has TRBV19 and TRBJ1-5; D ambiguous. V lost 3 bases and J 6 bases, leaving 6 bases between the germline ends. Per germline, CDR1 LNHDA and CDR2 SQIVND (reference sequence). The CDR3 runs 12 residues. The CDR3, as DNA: TGTGCCAGTAGTATCGGGCCTCAGCCCCAGCATTTT. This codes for CASSIGPQPQHF. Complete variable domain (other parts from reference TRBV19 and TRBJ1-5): DGGITQSPKYLFRKEGQNVTLSCEQNLNHDAMYWYRQDPGQGLRLIYYSQIVNDFQKGDIAEGYSVSREKKESFPLTVTSAQKNPTAFYLCASSIGPQPQHFGDGTRLSIL.

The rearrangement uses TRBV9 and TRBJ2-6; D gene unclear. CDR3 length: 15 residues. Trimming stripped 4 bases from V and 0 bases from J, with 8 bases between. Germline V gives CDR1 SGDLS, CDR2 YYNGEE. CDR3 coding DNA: TGTGCCAGCAGCCTGACTCTCTCTGGGGCCAACGTCCTGACTTTC. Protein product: CASSLTLSGANVLTF.

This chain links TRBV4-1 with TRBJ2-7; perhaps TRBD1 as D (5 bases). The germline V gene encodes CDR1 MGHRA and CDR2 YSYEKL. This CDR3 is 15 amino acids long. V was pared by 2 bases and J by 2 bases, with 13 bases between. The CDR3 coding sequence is TGCGCCAGCAGCCAACAGAGTCAGGGCCCCTACGAGCAGTACTTC. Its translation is CASSQQSQGPYEQYF.

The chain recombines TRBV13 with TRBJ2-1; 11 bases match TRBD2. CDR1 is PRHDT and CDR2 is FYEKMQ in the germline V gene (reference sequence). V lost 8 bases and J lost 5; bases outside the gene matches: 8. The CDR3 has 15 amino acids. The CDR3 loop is CASHRTSGSHNEQFF. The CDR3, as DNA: TGTGCCAGCCACCGGACTAGCGGGTCTCACAATGAGCAGTTCTTC.

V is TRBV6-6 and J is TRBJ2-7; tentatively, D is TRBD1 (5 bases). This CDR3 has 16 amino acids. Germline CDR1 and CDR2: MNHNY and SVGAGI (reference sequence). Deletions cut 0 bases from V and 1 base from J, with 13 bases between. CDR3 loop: CASSYSGARISYEQYF. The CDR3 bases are TGTGCCAGCAGTTACTCTGGGGCCAGGATTTCCTACGAGCAGTACTTC.